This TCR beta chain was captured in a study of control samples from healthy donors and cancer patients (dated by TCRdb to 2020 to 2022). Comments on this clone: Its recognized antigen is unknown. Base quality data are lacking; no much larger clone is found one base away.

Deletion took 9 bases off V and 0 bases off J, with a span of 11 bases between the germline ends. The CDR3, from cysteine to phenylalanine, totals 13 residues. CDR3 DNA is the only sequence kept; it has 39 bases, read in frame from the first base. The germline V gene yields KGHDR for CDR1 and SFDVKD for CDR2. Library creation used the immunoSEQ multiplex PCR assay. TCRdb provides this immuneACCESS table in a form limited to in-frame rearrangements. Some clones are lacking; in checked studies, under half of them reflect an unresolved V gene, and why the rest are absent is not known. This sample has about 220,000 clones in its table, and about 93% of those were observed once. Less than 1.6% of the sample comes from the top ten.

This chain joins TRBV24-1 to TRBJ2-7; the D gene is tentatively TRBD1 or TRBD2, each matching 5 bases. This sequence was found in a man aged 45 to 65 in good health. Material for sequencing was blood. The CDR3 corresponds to CATGDGGSYEQYF. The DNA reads TGTGCCACCGGGGACGGAGGCTCCTACGAGCAGTACTTC.